What follows describes a single TCR beta chain. The data were taken from a study of identical twins. Unique molecular identifiers were present on the cDNA, and a universal primer site came from template switching. TCRdb ran MiXCR on the 5' RACE reads and lists one entry per CDR3 protein. The data contain 520,000 or so distinct CDR3 sequences, roughly a fifth of them singletons. The data were also submitted as part of a second study, on T cells expressing NK-cell markers. From that study: From sorted CD3+CD56+NKG2C+, CD3+CD56+NKG2C- and CD3+CD56-NKG2C+ T cells came the TCR beta repertoires. Within several experiments, an anti-gamma-delta TCR antibody kept the sorting limited to alpha-beta TCR T cells. Of the CD8+ T cell pool in about 6 donors, roughly 1.0-7.5% was accounted for by dominant NKG2C+ clonotypes.

The receptor's source is a woman between 18 and 30 years old in good health. The sequenced sample was CD4+ T cells sorted from blood.

CDR3 residues: CASSLTSLSPDTQYF. The CDR3 DNA reads as TGTGCCAGCAGCCTGACTAGTCTGTCCCCAGATACGCAGTATTTT. The J gene is TRBJ2-3, the V gene TRBV25-1; TRBD2 is a possible D gene (6 bases). The CDR3 is 15 amino acids. Germline V gives CDR1 MGHDK, CDR2 SYGVNS. V gave up 6 bases and J gave up 4 bases, with 17 bases separating them.